This T cell receptor (beta chain) appears in the sequencing data of a study of early T cells in non-severe SARS-CoV-2 infection. V trimming: 1 base; J trimming: 6 bases; junction bases outside the gene matches: 6. The CDR3 has 15 amino acids. The germline gives CDR1 DFQATT, CDR2 SNEGSKA (reference sequence). TCRdb called the 5' RACE reads again in MiXCR, with one record for every CDR3 protein. The sample includes approximately 100,000 distinct CDR3 sequences, roughly 15% of them seen just once. This clonotype was recorded many times. The specimen sequenced was whole blood. The clonotype was recovered from an adult who was a healthcare worker with PCR-confirmed SARS-CoV-2 infection or an uninfected control (not recorded which). The V and J genes are TRBV20-1 and TRBJ2-1, with TRBD2 matching over 10 bases. The CDR3 region is CSARVSGGAGNEQFF. The CDR3 region has the DNA TGCAGTGCTAGAGTCAGCGGGGGGGCCGGCAATGAGCAGTTCTTC.